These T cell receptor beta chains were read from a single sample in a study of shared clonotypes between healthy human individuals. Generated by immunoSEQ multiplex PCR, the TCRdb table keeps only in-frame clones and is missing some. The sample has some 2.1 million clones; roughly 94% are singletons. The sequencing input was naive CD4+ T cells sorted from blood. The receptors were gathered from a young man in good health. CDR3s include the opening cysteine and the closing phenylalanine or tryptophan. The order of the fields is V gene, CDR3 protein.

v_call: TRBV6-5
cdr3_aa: CASSYSLGYYGYTF

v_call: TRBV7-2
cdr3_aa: CASSYWGQGGDEQYF

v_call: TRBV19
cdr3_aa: CASSSPFGLGQPQHF

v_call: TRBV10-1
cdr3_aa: CASSESADTDTQYF

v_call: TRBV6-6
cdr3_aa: CASHQGWNSPLHF

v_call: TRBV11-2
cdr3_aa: CASSLVGRAARYEQYF

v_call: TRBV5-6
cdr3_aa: CASSSTGGTYEQYF

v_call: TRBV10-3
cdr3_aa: CAISDPATNEKLFF

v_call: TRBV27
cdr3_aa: CASSLSPRLAGVNEQFF

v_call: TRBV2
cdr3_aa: CASRVTTNYGYTF

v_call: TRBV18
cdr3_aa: CASSPPIGTNTEAFF

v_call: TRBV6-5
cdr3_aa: CASRTTGAGGYTF

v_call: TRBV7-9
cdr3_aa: CASSFLAGAGDTQYF

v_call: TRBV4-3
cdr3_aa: CASSLNRVGTNEQYF

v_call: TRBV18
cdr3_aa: CASSRETGGLDGYTF

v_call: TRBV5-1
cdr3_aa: CASSFGQITDTQYF

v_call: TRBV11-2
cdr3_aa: CASRFGLAGGPNEQFF

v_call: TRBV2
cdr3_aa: CASRGGGPGNTIYF

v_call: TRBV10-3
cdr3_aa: CAISQGNNQPQHF

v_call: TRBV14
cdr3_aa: CASSPLLIGDTGELFF

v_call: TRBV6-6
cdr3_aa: CASSPDRASYGYTF

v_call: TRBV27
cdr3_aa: CASRLAGTFTGELFF

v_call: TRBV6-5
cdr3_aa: CASKRGLYGYTF

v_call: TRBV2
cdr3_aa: CASSEVAVNEQYF

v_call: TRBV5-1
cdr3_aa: CASSLEQGGADTQYF

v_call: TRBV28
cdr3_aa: CASSDPRGGGYNEQFF

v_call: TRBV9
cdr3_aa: CASKGASGSTGELFF

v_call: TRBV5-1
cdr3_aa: CASSLQGFGANVLTF

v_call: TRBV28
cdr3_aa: CASSPNHPGLTEAFF

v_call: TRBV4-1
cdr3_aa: CASSLIPGQGIYGYTF

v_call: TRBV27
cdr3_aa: CASSLVSEFWRNSPLHF

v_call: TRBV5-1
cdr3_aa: CASSPTGPTETQYF

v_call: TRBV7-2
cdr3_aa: CASSRSDRGQKLFF

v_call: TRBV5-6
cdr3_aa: CASSFTDRAGTFF

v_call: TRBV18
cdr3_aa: CASSPRDTATNEKLFF

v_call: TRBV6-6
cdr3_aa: CASSRRTSGRTDTQYF

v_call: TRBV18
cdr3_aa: CASSPLAGSEQYF

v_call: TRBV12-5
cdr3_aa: CASGQGLSTDTQYF

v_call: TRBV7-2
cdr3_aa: CASSFRVYYEQYF

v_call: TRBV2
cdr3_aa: CASSGQGQETQYF

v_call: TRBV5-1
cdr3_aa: CASSRTGDTGELFF

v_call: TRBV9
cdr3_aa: CASSHLGRGSTSGLYNEQFF

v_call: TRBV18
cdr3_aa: CASSPSGGSWLLGEQYF

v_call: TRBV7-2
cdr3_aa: CASSLAGRTNTEAFF

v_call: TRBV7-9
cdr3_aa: CASSLDSYNSPLHF

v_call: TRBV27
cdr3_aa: CASSRGLAGTDTQYF

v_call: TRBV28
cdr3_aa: CASSLGQGALAKNIQYF

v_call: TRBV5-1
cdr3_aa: CASSLEWRPSSYNEQFF

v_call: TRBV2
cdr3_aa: CASSEIGPMVPLHF

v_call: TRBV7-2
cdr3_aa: CASSFYGTPNEQFF

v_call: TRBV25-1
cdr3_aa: CASNKGGHPNTEAFF

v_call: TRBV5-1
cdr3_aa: CASSLSNEQFF

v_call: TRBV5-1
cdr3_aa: CASSLDGVNTEAFF

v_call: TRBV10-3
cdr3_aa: CAISEFAGESYNSPLHF

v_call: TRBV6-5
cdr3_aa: CASSQTRVTGELFF

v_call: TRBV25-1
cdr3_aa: CASSEPRGPNTDTQYF

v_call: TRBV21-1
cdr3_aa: CASSKGSGTMNTEAFF

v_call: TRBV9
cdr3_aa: CASSATSWGLDTQYF

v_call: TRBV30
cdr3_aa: CAWSVGLAGVYETQYF